This T cell receptor (beta chain) is from a study of identical twins. Regarding the study as a whole: Beta out-of-frame sequences displayed a weaker excess of sharing between twins.

Turning to this clonotype: Its antigen remains unidentified.

Using its own MiXCR run on the 5' RACE reads, TCRdb lists one record per CDR3 protein. This sample yields approximately 300,000 distinct CDR3 sequences, of which 9.5% are seen a single time; roughly 6.8% belongs to the top ten. Germline V gene sequence: CDR1 SGHTA, CDR2 FQGNSA. V lost 2 bases and J 3 bases, leaving 8 bases between the germline ends. The CDR3 extends over 13 amino acids. These data also featured in a second study, about yellow fever vaccine responses in identical twins.

This clonotype was sampled from a young woman in good health. The chain uses TRBV7-2 and TRBJ2-7; no definite D call. What was sequenced was CD8+ T cells sorted from blood. The CDR3 DNA is TGTGCCAGCAGCTTATGGCGAGACTACGAGCAGTACTTC. It codes for CASSLWRDYEQYF.